This paragraph covers one TCR beta chain sequence. What it binds is unknown. The data belong to a study of cytomegalovirus exposure and HLA in healthy donors. The CDR3 length is 14 residues. Germline V lookup: CDR1 SGHRS, CDR2 YFSETQ. V lost 2 bases and J lost 6; bases outside the gene matches: 7. Primers: 60 Vbeta forward and 13 Jbeta reverse. Data came from immunoSEQ multiplex PCR; TCRdb stores just in-frame clones and leaves some out. This sample carries some 85,000 clones, 60% to 85% of them seen once, and the ten largest clones take around 6.4%. The study, taken as a whole, reports: Analysis was carried out at a later point, and it linked a missense DCLRE1C variant to TCR beta V- and J-gene trimming. Reports credit the classifier with highly specific, highly sensitive diagnosis of cytomegalovirus status. Most TCR sequences showed up rarely, but some public TCRs showed up in many donors.

Sequenced material: PBMCs. This clonotype was sampled from a man aged 18 to 30 in good health and CMV-seropositive. The chain couples TRBV5-1 to TRBJ1-2; TRBD1 agrees at 7 bases. CDR3 bases: TGCGCCAGCAGCTTAACCGGCCAGGGGGATGGCTACACCTTC. Its translation is CASSLTGQGDGYTF.